This T cell receptor (beta chain) was recorded in a study of T cells after yellow fever vaccination. Study results and limitations: The booster saw the reappearance of most primary-vaccination clones (roughly 97% CD4, 88% CD8). Clonotypes found in both CD4 and CD8 compartments made up a small share.

TCRdb processed the 5' RACE reads anew with MiXCR; each CDR3 protein has one entry. Of about 330,000 distinct CDR3 sequences listed, approximately 4% are singletons. This clonotype came up a few times. Its antigen is as yet unknown. The receptor's source is a man between 18 and 35 years old who received the YFV17D yellow fever vaccine. Sequences were derived from PBMCs, sampled 5 days after the yellow fever booster vaccination.

For the CDR3, the DNA is TGCAGTGCTAGAGATTTGGGAAATAGCGGGGAGCTGTTTTTT. Its translation is CSARDLGNSGELFF. This sequence joins TRBV20-1 and TRBJ2-2, with no clear D. Trimming removed 0 bases from V and 7 bases from J, with 12 bases in between. The CDR3 has 14 amino acids. Germline V lookup: CDR1 DFQATT, CDR2 SNEGSKA (reference sequence).